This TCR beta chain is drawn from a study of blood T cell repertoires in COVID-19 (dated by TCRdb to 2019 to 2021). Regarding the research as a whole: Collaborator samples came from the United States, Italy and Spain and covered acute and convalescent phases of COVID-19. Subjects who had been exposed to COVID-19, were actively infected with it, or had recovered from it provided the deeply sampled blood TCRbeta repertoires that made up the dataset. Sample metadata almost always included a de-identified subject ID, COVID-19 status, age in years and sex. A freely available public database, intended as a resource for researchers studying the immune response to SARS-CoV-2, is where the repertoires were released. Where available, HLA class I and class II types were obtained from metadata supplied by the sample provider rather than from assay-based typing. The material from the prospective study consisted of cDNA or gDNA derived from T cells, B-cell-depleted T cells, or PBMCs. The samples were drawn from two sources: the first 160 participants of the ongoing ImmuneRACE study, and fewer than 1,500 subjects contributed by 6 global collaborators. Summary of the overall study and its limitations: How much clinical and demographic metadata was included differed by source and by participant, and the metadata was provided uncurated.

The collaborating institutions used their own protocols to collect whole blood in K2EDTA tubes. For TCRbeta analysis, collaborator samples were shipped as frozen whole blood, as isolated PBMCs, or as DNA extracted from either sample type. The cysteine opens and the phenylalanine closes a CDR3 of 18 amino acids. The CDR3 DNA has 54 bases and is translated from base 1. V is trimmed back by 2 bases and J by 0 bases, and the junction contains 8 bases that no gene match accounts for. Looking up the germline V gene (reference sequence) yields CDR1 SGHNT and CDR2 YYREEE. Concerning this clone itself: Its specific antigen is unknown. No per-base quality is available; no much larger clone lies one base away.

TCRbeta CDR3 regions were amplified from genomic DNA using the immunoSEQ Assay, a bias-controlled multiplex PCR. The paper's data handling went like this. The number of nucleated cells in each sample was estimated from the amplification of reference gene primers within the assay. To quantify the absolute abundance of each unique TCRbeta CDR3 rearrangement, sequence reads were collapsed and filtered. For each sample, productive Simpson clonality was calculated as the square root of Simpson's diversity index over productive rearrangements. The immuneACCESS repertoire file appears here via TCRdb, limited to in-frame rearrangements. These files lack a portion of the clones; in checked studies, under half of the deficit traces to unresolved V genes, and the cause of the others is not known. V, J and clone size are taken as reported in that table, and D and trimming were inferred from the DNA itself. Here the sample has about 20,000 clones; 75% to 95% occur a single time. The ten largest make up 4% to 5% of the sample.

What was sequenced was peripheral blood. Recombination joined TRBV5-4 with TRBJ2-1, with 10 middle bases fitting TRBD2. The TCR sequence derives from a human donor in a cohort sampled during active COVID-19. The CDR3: CASSLGLSSGSSYNEQFF. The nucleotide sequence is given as TGTGCCAGCAGCTTAGGACTTTCTAGCGGGAGCTCCTACAATGAGCAGTTCTTC. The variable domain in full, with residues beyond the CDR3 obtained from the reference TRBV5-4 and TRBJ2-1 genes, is ETGVTQSPTHLIKTRGQQVTLRCSSQSGHNTVSWYQQALGQGPQFIFQYYREEENGRGNFPPRFSGLQFPNYSSELNVNALELDDSALYLCASSLGLSSGSSYNEQFFGPGTRLTVL.